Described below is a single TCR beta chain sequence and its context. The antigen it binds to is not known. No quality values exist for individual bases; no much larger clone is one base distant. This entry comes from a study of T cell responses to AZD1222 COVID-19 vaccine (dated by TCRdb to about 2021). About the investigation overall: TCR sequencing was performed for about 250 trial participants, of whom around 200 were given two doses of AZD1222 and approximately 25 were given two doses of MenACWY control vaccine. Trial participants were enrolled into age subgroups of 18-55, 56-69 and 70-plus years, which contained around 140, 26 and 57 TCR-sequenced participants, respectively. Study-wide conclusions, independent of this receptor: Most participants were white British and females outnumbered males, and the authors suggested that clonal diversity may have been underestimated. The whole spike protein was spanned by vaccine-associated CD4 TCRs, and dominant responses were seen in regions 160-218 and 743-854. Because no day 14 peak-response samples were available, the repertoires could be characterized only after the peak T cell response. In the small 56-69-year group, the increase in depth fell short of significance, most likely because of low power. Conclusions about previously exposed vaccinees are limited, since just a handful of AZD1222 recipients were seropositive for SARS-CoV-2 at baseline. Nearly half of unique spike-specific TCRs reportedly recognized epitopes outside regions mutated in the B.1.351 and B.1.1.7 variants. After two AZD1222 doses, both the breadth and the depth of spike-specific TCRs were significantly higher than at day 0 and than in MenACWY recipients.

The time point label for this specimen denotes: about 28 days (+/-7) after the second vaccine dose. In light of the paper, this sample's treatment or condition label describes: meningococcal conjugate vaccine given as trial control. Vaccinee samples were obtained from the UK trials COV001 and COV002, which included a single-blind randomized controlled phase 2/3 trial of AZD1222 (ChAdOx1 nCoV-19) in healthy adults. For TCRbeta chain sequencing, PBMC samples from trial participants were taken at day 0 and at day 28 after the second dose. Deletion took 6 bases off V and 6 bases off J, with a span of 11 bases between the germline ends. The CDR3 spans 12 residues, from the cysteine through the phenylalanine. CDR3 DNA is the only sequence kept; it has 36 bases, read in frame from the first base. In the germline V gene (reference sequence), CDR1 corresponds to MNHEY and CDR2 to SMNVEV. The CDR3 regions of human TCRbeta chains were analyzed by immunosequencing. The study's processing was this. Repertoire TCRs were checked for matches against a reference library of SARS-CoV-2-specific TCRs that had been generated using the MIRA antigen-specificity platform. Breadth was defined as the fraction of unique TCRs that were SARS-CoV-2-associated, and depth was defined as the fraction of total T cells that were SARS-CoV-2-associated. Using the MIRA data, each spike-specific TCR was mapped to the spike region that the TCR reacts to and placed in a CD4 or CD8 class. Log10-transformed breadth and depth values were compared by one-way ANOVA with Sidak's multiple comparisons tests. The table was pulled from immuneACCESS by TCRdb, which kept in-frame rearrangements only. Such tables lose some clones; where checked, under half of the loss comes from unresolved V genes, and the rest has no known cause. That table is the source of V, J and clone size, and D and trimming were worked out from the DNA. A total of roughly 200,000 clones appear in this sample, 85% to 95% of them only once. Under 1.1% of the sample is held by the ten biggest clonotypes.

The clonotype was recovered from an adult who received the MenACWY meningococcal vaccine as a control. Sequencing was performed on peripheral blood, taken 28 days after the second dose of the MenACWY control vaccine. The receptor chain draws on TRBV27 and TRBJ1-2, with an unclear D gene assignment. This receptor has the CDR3 CASRSIGNGYTF. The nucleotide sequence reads TGTGCCAGCAGGTCGATCGGGAATGGCTACACCTTC.